This record looks at one T cell receptor beta chain sequence and its context. This sample was taken from a study of shared T cell receptors in the human thymus. The method was immunoSEQ multiplex PCR; TCRdb's version includes in-frame clones alone and lacks a portion of them. The sample includes almost 550,000 clones, approximately 78% seen only once; the top ten take roughly 0.013%. In germline, CDR1 is PRHDT, CDR2 FYEKMQ (reference sequence). CDR3 size: 14 residues. V gave up 0 bases and J gave up 5 bases, with 7 bases separating them. In addition, the sample was reused for a study of human thymus T cells.

This chain uses TRBV13 with TRBJ1-4; D gene ambiguous. The sequencing input was thymocytes. The receptor's source is a boy under three years old with a congenital heart defect. The CDR3 loop reads CASSLGTHNEKLFF. CDR3 nucleotides: TGTGCCAGCAGCTTAGGGACTCACAATGAAAAACTGTTTTTT.